This T cell receptor (beta chain) was recorded in a study of blood T cell repertoires in COVID-19. Whole-study context: Italy, Spain and the United States were the sources of the convalescent and acute COVID-19 samples. PBMCs, B-cell-depleted T cells, or T cells provided the cDNA or gDNA that made up the material.

The length of the CDR3 is 20 residues. TCRdb keeps only in-frame clones here, not all; method: immunoSEQ multiplex PCR. The table lists 40,000 to 65,000 clones, about 86% of them singletons. This receptor was obtained from a man between 65 and 85 years old with active COVID-19. Sequences were obtained from peripheral blood. V gene TRBV21-1 combines with J gene TRBJ1-5; TRBD1 is taken as the D call from the table, unchecked against the DNA. TRBV21-1 constitutes a pseudogene. CDR3 DNA: TGTGCCAGCCGGGCAATTGTAGACAGGGGGAATGGATGTGGCAATCAGCCCCAGCATTTT. It is translated as CASRAIVDRGNGCGNQPQHF.